This T cell receptor beta chain is from a study of human T cells and chemical hapten exposure. As for the study in general: 2% DPC applied to a 2 cm by 2 cm arm area sensitized donors. Patients, mostly women, had alopecia areata, alopecia totalis or alopecia universalis.

The authors' processing: Ranging from about 23,224 to 750,000, TCR counts per sample had a median value of 95,638. TCRdb re-derived calls from the RACE reads in MiXCR, one entry per CDR3 protein. In this record, the V and J calls reflect TCRdb's handling and not the investigators' own analysis. Found here are a few hundred thousand distinct CDR3 sequences, roughly 7.7% of them singletons; the top ten hold about 1.1%. The time point is: pre-sensitization, week 0. Stated treatment: therapeutic diphenylcyclopropenone sensitization with weekly scalp DPC. Blood was collected ahead of every patch test applied. The CDR3 covers 14 residues. Germline CDR1 is SGHRS and CDR2 is YFSETQ. V shed 3 bases, J shed 2 bases, and the junction held 4 bases outside the gene matches.

The material was whole blood, obtained in connection with sensitization to the hapten diphenylcyclopropenone (DPC). J is TRBJ2-7 and V is TRBV5-1, with 8 bases lining up with TRBD1. The source of this sequence is a man between 18 and 29 years old with alopecia areata. Some clones in this sample may be carry-over from other donors' samples. The CDR3 spells CASSSQGQAYEQYF. CDR3 nucleotide sequence: TGCGCCAGCAGCTCTCAGGGACAGGCCTACGAGCAGTACTTC.